This record covers a single TCR beta chain. The antigen it recognizes is unknown. There are no base qualities to consult, and no much larger clone falls within one base. The sample is drawn from a study of blood T cell repertoires in COVID-19 (dated by TCRdb to between 2020 and 2021). In the study overall: The collaborator samples originated in the United States, Italy and Spain and spanned the acute and convalescent phases of COVID-19. The repertoires were released in a freely available public database meant as a resource for research on the immune response to SARS-CoV-2. A de-identified subject ID, COVID-19 status, age in years and sex were almost always included in the sample metadata. The dataset comprised deeply sampled blood TCRbeta repertoires from subjects exposed to, actively infected with, or recovered from COVID-19. The prospective study material was composed of cDNA or gDNA derived from T cells, B-cell-depleted T cells, or PBMCs. Samples came from the ongoing ImmuneRACE study (first 160 participants) plus 1,254 subjects from 6 global collaborators. Where available, HLA class I and class II types were taken from metadata supplied by the sample provider and were not determined by assay-based typing.

Study-level results and caveats: How much clinical and demographic metadata was included differed by source and by participant, and the metadata was provided uncurated.

The immunoSEQ Assay, a bias-controlled multiplex PCR, was used to amplify TCRbeta CDR3 regions from genomic DNA. The source study handled its data this way. Within the assay, amplification of reference gene primers was used to estimate how many nucleated cells each sample contained. Sequence reads were collapsed and filtered to measure the absolute abundance of every unique TCRbeta CDR3 rearrangement. For each sample, productive Simpson clonality was calculated by taking the square root of Simpson's diversity index across productive rearrangements. This immuneACCESS table, as held by TCRdb, lists in-frame sequences with V and J called but not all clones. Of the missing ones, under half trace to an unresolved V gene in checked studies; the others have no known cause. V, J and clone size are those of that table, while D and trimming were read from the DNA. The table for this sample lists some 520,000 clones; 85% to 90% of them were counted only once. The biggest ten clones account for 0.8% to 0.9% of the sample.

Here V drops 5 bases and J drops 3 bases, and the junction holds 7 bases not matched to any gene. The CDR3 runs 16 amino acids, cysteine and phenylalanine included. Only CDR3 DNA remains: 48 bases, in frame from the first base. In the germline V gene (reference sequence), CDR1 corresponds to SGHNT and CDR2 to YYREEE. One collaborating source in Seattle enrolled patients during active infection and followed them longitudinally through the course of disease. The collaborating institutions used their own protocols to collect whole blood in K2EDTA tubes. Collaborator samples were shipped for TCRbeta analysis as frozen whole blood, isolated PBMCs, or DNA extracted from either sample type.

The receptor chain draws on TRBV5-4 and TRBJ2-5; TRBD2 lines up with 13 middle nucleotides. This TCR derives from a man in his late teens or twenties with COVID-19, enrolled during active disease. Input material: peripheral blood. The CDR3 amino acid sequence is: CASRRGLAGRKETQYF. In nucleotide form, the sequence is TGTGCCAGCAGGCGGGGACTAGCGGGGAGGAAAGAGACCCAGTACTTC. With the rest looked up from the reference TRBV5-4 and TRBJ2-5 genes rather than sequenced, the full variable domain is ETGVTQSPTHLIKTRGQQVTLRCSSQSGHNTVSWYQQALGQGPQFIFQYYREEENGRGNFPPRFSGLQFPNYSSELNVNALELDDSALYLCASRRGLAGRKETQYFGPGTRLLVL.